The 28 T cell receptor beta chains given below trace back to one sample, sequenced in a study of cytomegalovirus exposure and HLA in healthy donors. Primers: 60 Vbeta forward and 13 Jbeta reverse. Libraries were prepared by immunoSEQ multiplex PCR; TCRdb keeps only in-frame clonotypes and omits some of them. The data contain 75,000 to 95,000 clones, approximately 63% of them singletons. Input material: PBMCs. These receptor sequences come from a woman aged 25-40 years in good health and CMV-seronegative.

The genes are TRBV19 and TRBJ1-2; 7 nucleotides line up with TRBD1. CDR3 size: 14 residues. Looked up from germline, CDR1 is LNHDA and CDR2 is SQIVND (reference sequence). V was clipped by 8 bases and J by 6 bases; unmatched bases: 12. Here the CDR3 DNA reads TGTGCCAGTGGATTGACAGGGAGGATCAATGGCTACACCTTC. Translated, it gives CASGLTGRINGYTF.

A few counts support this clone. This sequence joins TRBV19 and TRBJ2-1, with 7 bases matching TRBD2. The CDR3 extends over 16 amino acids. With V trimmed by 7 bases and J by 0 bases, 9 bases remained unmatched. The germline gives CDR1 LNHDA, CDR2 SQIVND (reference sequence). The DNA of the CDR3 is TGTGCCAGTACCTCGATCAGCGGGGTCTCCTACAATGAGCAGTTCTTC. This sequence encodes CASTSISGVSYNEQFF.

V and J are TRBV5-1 and TRBJ2-7; 7 bases line up with TRBD1. This CDR3 region has 14 residues. Trimming took 4 bases from V and 5 from J; bases not matched to a gene: 9. Germline CDR1 and CDR2: SGHRS and YFSETQ. CDR3 DNA sequence: TGCGCCAGCAGCACCCGGACAGGAGAACACGAGCAGTACTTC. Its translation is CASSTRTGEHEQYF.

This clone has only a few counts. This sequence joins TRBV5-1 and TRBJ2-1; perhaps TRBD2 as D (5 bases). The V end lost 1 base, the J end lost 4 bases, and 12 bases lay between the germline ends. The CDR3 consists of 15 residues. CDR1 is SGHRS, CDR2 YFSETQ, per germline. The chain's CDR3 is CASSLQRGDYNEQFF. DNA of the CDR3: TGCGCCAGCAGCTTGCAACGGGGAGATTACAATGAGCAGTTCTTC.

This clone was counted only a few times. This chain joins TRBV5-1 and TRBJ2-3, with a weak D call TRBD1 (6 bases). Trimming took off 6 bases at V and 0 bases at J, with 17 bases between the two ends. CDR3 length equals 16 residues. CDR1 and CDR2 (germline): SGHRS, YFSETQ. The CDR3 sequence: CASIWGPTASTDTQYF. CDR3 in DNA: TGCGCCAGCATCTGGGGGCCGACAGCTAGCACAGATACGCAGTATTTT.

This clone was detected only a few times. The V and J genes are TRBV27 and TRBJ2-1; maybe TRBD1 (5 bases). CDR3 length: 16 amino acids. Trimming removed 3 bases from V and 0 bases from J, with 12 bases in between. CDR1 and CDR2 from the germline V gene are MNHEY and SMNVEV (reference sequence). The CDR3 here is CASSFWGTSSYNEQFF. The CDR3 DNA follows: TGTGCCAGCAGTTTTTGGGGCACCAGCTCCTACAATGAGCAGTTCTTC.

CDR3 protein: CASSLWGGQNTGELFF. CDR3 in DNA: TGTGCCAGCAGCTTATGGGGGGGGCAGAACACCGGGGAGCTGTTTTTT. The chain uses TRBV7-2 and TRBJ2-2; D might be TRBD2 (7 bases). CDR1 and CDR2 from the germline V gene are SGHTA and FQGNSA. The CDR3 is 16 residues long. V was cut by 2 bases and J by 1 base, with 11 bases left in between.

The chain recombines TRBV12-5 with TRBJ2-7, with D possibly matching TRBD1 (6 bases). Trimming stripped 1 base from V and 2 bases from J, with 9 bases between. Germline loops: CDR1 LGHNT, CDR2 FRNRAP. The CDR3 spans 14 residues. The DNA for the CDR3 is TGTGCTAGTGGTTTGGGACAGGCGCCCTACGAGCAGTACTTC. It codes for CASGLGQAPYEQYF.

V and J are TRBV19 and TRBJ2-7; 7 nucleotides match TRBD1. V trimming: 5 bases; J trimming: 3 bases; junction bases outside the gene matches: 10. Germline CDR1 and CDR2: LNHDA and SQIVND (reference sequence). The CDR3 totals 15 residues. CDR3 DNA sequence: TGTGCCAGTAGTGAAAAGGGGGCGCCTGTCTACGAGCAGTACTTC. Its protein is CASSEKGAPVYEQYF.

This rearrangement joins TRBV7-2 to TRBJ1-3; 8 nucleotides match TRBD1. Germline lookup yields CDR1 SGHTA and CDR2 FQGNSA. This CDR3 contains 15 residues. Trimming at V came to 4 bases and at J to 0 bases, leaving 2 bases not matched to a gene. CDR3 nucleotide sequence: TGTGCCAGCAGCTGGACAGGGAGCTCTGGAAACACCATATATTTT. Translation gives CASSWTGSSGNTIYF.

The chain has TRBV19 and TRBJ1-1, with TRBD1 matching over 8 bases. The CDR3 runs to 13 residues. J was trimmed by 4 bases and V by 5 bases; bases with no gene match: 3. Germline-derived CDR1 and CDR2 are LNHDA and SQIVND (reference sequence). CDR3 DNA sequence: TGTGCCAGTAGTGATACAGGGGGCACTGAAGCTTTCTTT. Protein: CASSDTGGTEAFF.

This clone was found a few times. This chain connects TRBV5-1 to TRBJ1-6; 7 bases match TRBD1. Germline trimming cut 3 bases from V and 10 bases from J; bases unmatched to any gene: 10. Per germline, CDR1 SGHRS and CDR2 YFSETQ. The CDR3 is made up of 15 amino acids. As DNA, the CDR3 is TGCGCCAGCAGCTCTCCTGAACAGGGGCGGTCACCCCTCCACTTT. It yields the protein CASSSPEQGRSPLHF.

The rearrangement joins TRBV7-9 to TRBJ1-5; TRBD1 aligns across 7 bases. Germline V gives CDR1 SEHNR, CDR2 FQNEAQ (reference sequence). The length of the CDR3 is 14 residues. The V gene end was trimmed by 3 bases and the J gene end by 5 bases; junction bases not matched to a gene: 4. CDR3 coding DNA: TGTGCCAGCAGCTTTGACAGGGCCTATCAGCCCCAGCATTTT. Translated, it gives CASSFDRAYQPQHF.

The count of this clone is one. V usage is TRBV6-4 and J usage is TRBJ1-2; D possibly corresponds to TRBD1 (5 bases). Trimming stripped 6 bases from V and 4 bases from J, with 12 bases between. CDR3 length equals 13 residues. CDR1 and CDR2 from the germline V gene are MRHNA and SNTAGT. The chain's CDR3 is CASSRAGGYGYTF. The CDR3, as DNA: TGTGCCAGCAGCCGAGCGGGGGGCTATGGCTACACCTTC.

In this sample, this clone turned up a few times. The V call is TRBV5-4, the J call TRBJ2-7; 8 nucleotides match TRBD2. The V gene's germline CDR1 is SGHNT and CDR2 YYREEE (reference sequence). Unmatched junction bases numbered 1, after V lost 2 bases and J lost 3 bases. There are 13 residues in the CDR3. CDR3 region: CASSFGTSYEQYF. The CDR3 DNA follows: TGTGCCAGCAGCTTTGGGACTAGCTACGAGCAGTACTTC.

This clone was counted only a few times. The V gene is TRBV27, the J gene TRBJ2-1; the match to TRBD1 covers 7 bases. Unmatched junction bases numbered 5, after V lost 7 bases and J lost 2 bases. This CDR3 contains 14 residues. Germline V CDR1 and CDR2: MNHEY, SMNVEV (reference sequence). Here the CDR3 reads CASTNRGPYNEQFF. The DNA for the CDR3 is TGTGCCAGCACCAACAGGGGCCCCTACAATGAGCAGTTCTTC.

This clone occurred a few times. This chain uses TRBV7-3 with TRBJ2-7; tentatively, D is TRBD1 (6 bases). The germline V gene encodes CDR1 SGHTA and CDR2 FQGTGA. This CDR3 region has 12 residues. Deletions cut 5 bases from V and 9 bases from J, with 14 bases between. CDR3 loop: CASSLDDRTQYF. The DNA of the CDR3 is TGTGCCAGCAGCCTCGACGACAGGACGCAGTACTTC.

This clone was detected only a few times. This chain connects TRBV27 to TRBJ1-5; maybe TRBD1 (6 bases). Germline CDR1 is MNHEY and CDR2 is SMNVEV (reference sequence). The CDR3 is made up of 16 amino acids. The V and J ends lost 5 bases and 4 bases respectively, with 18 bases between them. The CDR3 region is CASSPLEGGRNQPQHF. For the CDR3, the DNA is TGTGCCAGCAGTCCCCTGGAGGGGGGGCGGAATCAGCCCCAGCATTTT.

The sample holds a few counts of this clone. The chain has TRBV5-4 and TRBJ1-1, with 7 bases identical to TRBD1. The CDR3 length is 14 residues. V lost 4 bases, J lost 3 bases, and 6 bases stayed unmatched. The germline CDR1 and CDR2 sequences are SGHNT and YYREEE (reference sequence). CDR3 nucleotides: TGTGCCAGCAGCCTAACAGGGGAGGACACTGAAGCTTTCTTT. This codes for CASSLTGEDTEAFF. Supplemented by reference TRBV5-4 and TRBJ1-1, the full variable domain reads ETGVTQSPTHLIKTRGQQVTLRCSSQSGHNTVSWYQQALGQGPQFIFQYYREEENGRGNFPPRFSGLQFPNYSSELNVNALELDDSALYLCASSLTGEDTEAFFGQGTRLTVV.

This clone was recorded a few times. The CDR3 DNA sequence: TGTGCCAGCGTTTATGGCTTGGCGGGACGCGGGGAGCTGTTTTTT. Its translation is CASVYGLAGRGELFF. The chain joins TRBV28 to TRBJ2-2, with D possibly being TRBD2 (6 bases). V lost 8 bases and J 7 bases, leaving 20 bases between the germline ends. The CDR3 has 15 amino acids. CDR1 MDHEN and CDR2 SYDVKM come from the germline V gene.

Only a few counts were recorded for this clone. V is TRBV6-6 and J is TRBJ1-2; D perhaps matches TRBD1 (5 bases). V lost 7 bases to trimming and J lost 0 bases, with 12 bases between them. This CDR3 region has 14 residues. The germline V gene encodes CDR1 MNHNY and CDR2 SVGAGI (reference sequence). CDR3 region: CASTLRQSNYGYTF. Here the CDR3 DNA reads TGTGCCAGCACCCTTCGACAGTCTAACTATGGCTACACCTTC.

The chain uses TRBV19 and TRBJ2-2; the D is unclear. This CDR3 region has 12 residues. Germline lookup yields CDR1 LNHDA and CDR2 SQIVND (reference sequence). V was trimmed by 1 base and J by 6 bases, leaving 3 bases between them. CDR3 sequence reads: CASSIVAGELFF. Written as DNA, the CDR3 is TGTGCCAGTAGTATAGTCGCCGGGGAGCTGTTTTTT.

The chain combines TRBV19 with TRBJ1-1; the match to TRBD1 covers 8 bases. Germline trimming cut 5 bases from V and 4 bases from J; bases unmatched to any gene: 12. Germline V gene data show CDR1 as LNHDA and CDR2 as SQIVND (reference sequence). CDR3 length: 16 residues. CDR3: CASSPRTGFRFTEAFF. CDR3 nucleotide sequence: TGTGCCAGTAGTCCCCGGACAGGGTTCAGGTTCACTGAAGCTTTCTTT.

This clone was observed once. The V gene is TRBV6-5, the J gene TRBJ2-7; D call uncertain. Trimming removed 0 bases from V and 3 bases from J, with 6 bases in between. The CDR3 loop spans 13 amino acids. Germline V gene data show CDR1 as MNHEY and CDR2 as SVGAGI. The CDR3 reads CASSYSLDYEQYF. DNA of the CDR3: TGTGCCAGCAGTTACTCGCTAGACTACGAGCAGTACTTC.

The sample holds a few counts of this clone. CDR3 sequence: CAITQTGQSPLHF. The CDR3 coding sequence is TGTGCCATCACGCAGACAGGGCAATCACCCCTCCACTTT. The rearrangement joins TRBV10-3 to TRBJ1-6; 7 bases align to TRBD1. The CDR3 runs 13 residues. With 7 bases clipped from V and 10 bases from J, the junction kept 7 bases outside the gene matches. Germline-derived CDR1 and CDR2 are ENHRY and SYGVKD.

This chain connects TRBV19 to TRBJ1-2; D is ambiguous. V dropped 10 bases and J dropped 3 bases, with 9 bases sitting between them. The CDR3 totals 11 residues. The germline V gene encodes CDR1 LNHDA and CDR2 SQIVND (reference sequence). In DNA form, the CDR3 reads TGTGCCACTTCGGTACACTATGGCTACACCTTC. Translated: CATSVHYGYTF.

The V gene is TRBV27, the J gene TRBJ2-1; 9 positions match TRBD1. CDR1 and CDR2 from the germline V gene are MNHEY and SMNVEV (reference sequence). This CDR3 region has 15 residues. J gave up 4 bases and V 5 bases, and 6 bases lay outside the gene matches. For the CDR3, the DNA is TGTGCCAGCAGTCCGTCGGGGACAGGGTACAATGAGCAGTTCTTC. It is translated as CASSPSGTGYNEQFF.

This clone was observed a handful of times. This chain connects TRBV7-6 to TRBJ2-1; D is perhaps TRBD2 (6 bases). Germline V gene lookup returns CDR1 SGHVS and CDR2 FNYEAQ. Trimming cost V 7 bases and J 5 bases, with 18 bases left between them. The CDR3 loop spans 15 amino acids. The CDR3 sequence: CASTTREIRDNEQFF. The DNA for the CDR3 is TGTGCCAGCACCACCCGGGAGATCAGGGACAATGAGCAGTTCTTC. The whole variable domain, remainder taken from reference TRBV7-6 and TRBJ2-1, is GAGVSQSPRYKVTKRGQDVALRCDPISGHVSLYWYRQALGQGPEFLTYFNYEAQQDKSGLPNDRFSAERPEGSISTLTIQRTEQRDSAMYRCASTTREIRDNEQFFGPGTRLTVL.